A selection of T cell receptor beta chains follows, all from one sample in a study of T-cell reconstitution after alpha-beta-depleted transplantation in children. TCRdb independently ran MiXCR on the PCR reads; one entry per CDR3 protein. The profile shows about a million distinct CDR3 sequences, about 26% of them singletons. Material: PBMCs, mostly from graft donor cells, obtained 360 days after TCRalphabeta/CD19-depleted stem cell transplant. All receptors come from a boy under two years old who had a stem cell transplant for SCID, so the T cells may come from the graft donor. CDR3s include the opening cysteine and the closing phenylalanine or tryptophan. Each record gives: clone size, V gene, J gene, D gene, CDR3 protein, CDR3 DNA. The D gene is left open where the match is weak. The listing skips clone size in some rows; elsewhere it reads once, few, many or a size class.

abundance: NA; v_gene: TRBV2; j_gene: TRBJ2-5; d_gene: NA; CDR3aa: CASRRGTATGTQYF; CDR3nt: TGTGCCAGCAGGCGGGGGACAGCGACGGGGACCCAGTACTTC
abundance: many; v_gene: TRBV3-1; j_gene: TRBJ2-5; d_gene: NA; CDR3aa: CASSQDRGVGETQYF; CDR3nt: TGTGCCAGCAGCCAAGATAGGGGCGTCGGAGAGACCCAGTACTTC
abundance: many; v_gene: TRBV27; j_gene: TRBJ2-3; d_gene: NA; CDR3aa: CASSLSRSTDTQYF; CDR3nt: TGTGCCAGCAGTTTATCGAGGAGCACAGATACGCAGTATTTT
abundance: few; v_gene: TRBV20-1; j_gene: TRBJ2-3; d_gene: NA; CDR3aa: CSARQRLGRDTQYF; CDR3nt: TGCAGTGCCCGACAGAGACTTGGTAGGGATACGCAGTATTTT
abundance: NA; v_gene: TRBV4-3; j_gene: TRBJ2-1; d_gene: NA; CDR3aa: CASSQDWAWTAFYNEQFF; CDR3nt: TGCGCCAGCAGCCAAGATTGGGCCTGGACAGCCTTCTACAATGAGCAGTTCTTC
abundance: NA; v_gene: TRBV12-3/TRBV12-4; j_gene: TRBJ2-3; d_gene: TRBD2; CDR3aa: CASSPNAGGSTDTQYF; CDR3nt: TGTGCCAGCAGTCCCAATGCGGGGGGGAGCACAGATACGCAGTATTTT
abundance: few; v_gene: TRBV28; j_gene: TRBJ2-7; d_gene: NA; CDR3aa: CATSEGLRDEQYF; CDR3nt: TGTGCCACCTCCGAGGGCCTCAGGGACGAGCAGTACTTC
abundance: few; v_gene: TRBV30; j_gene: TRBJ2-1; d_gene: NA; CDR3aa: CAWLPQYRASNEQFF; CDR3nt: TGTGCCTGGCTCCCCCAATACCGGGCATCCAATGAGCAGTTCTTC
abundance: NA; v_gene: TRBV5-1; j_gene: TRBJ2-3; d_gene: NA; CDR3aa: CASRTERMDTQYF; CDR3nt: TGCGCCAGCAGAACGGAGCGTATGGATACGCAGTATTTT
abundance: few; v_gene: TRBV13; j_gene: TRBJ2-7; d_gene: TRBD2; CDR3aa: CASSLVPAGGVLFYEQYF; CDR3nt: TGTGCCAGCAGCTTAGTCCCAGCGGGGGGAGTACTTTTCTACGAGCAGTACTTC
abundance: NA; v_gene: TRBV29-1; j_gene: TRBJ2-3; d_gene: NA; CDR3aa: CSVEGGWTDTQYF; CDR3nt: TGCAGCGTTGAGGGGGGTTGGACAGATACGCAGTATTTT
abundance: few; v_gene: TRBV5-6; j_gene: TRBJ2-2; d_gene: TRBD2; CDR3aa: CASSLPLAGDSAGELFF; CDR3nt: TGTGCCAGCAGCCTACCGCTAGCGGGGGATTCGGCCGGGGAGCTGTTTTTT
abundance: NA; v_gene: TRBV5-1; j_gene: TRBJ2-5; d_gene: NA; CDR3aa: CASSHPRGKETQYF; CDR3nt: TGCGCCAGCAGCCACCCTAGGGGAAAAGAGACCCAGTACTTC
abundance: NA; v_gene: TRBV28; j_gene: TRBJ2-1; d_gene: NA; CDR3aa: CASSPIQSSYNEQFF; CDR3nt: TGTGCCAGCAGCCCCATACAGAGCTCCTACAATGAGCAGTTCTTC
abundance: few; v_gene: TRBV30; j_gene: TRBJ2-1; d_gene: NA; CDR3aa: CAWSVGWLAYNEQFF; CDR3nt: TGTGCCTGGAGTGTGGGCTGGCTTGCTTACAATGAGCAGTTCTTC
abundance: few; v_gene: TRBV6-5; j_gene: TRBJ2-3; d_gene: NA; CDR3aa: CASSYSRSPSGDTQYF; CDR3nt: TGTGCCAGCAGTTACTCGAGGAGCCCTTCGGGGGATACGCAGTATTTT
abundance: few; v_gene: TRBV5-5; j_gene: TRBJ2-2; d_gene: NA; CDR3aa: CASSFYPGGTDGELFF; CDR3nt: TGTGCCAGCAGCTTTTATCCAGGAGGCACGGACGGGGAGCTGTTTTTT
abundance: few; v_gene: TRBV20-1; j_gene: TRBJ2-2; d_gene: TRBD1; CDR3aa: CSALNRGPGELFF; CDR3nt: TGCAGTGCCCTAAACAGGGGCCCCGGGGAGCTGTTTTTT
abundance: few; v_gene: TRBV29-1; j_gene: TRBJ1-1; d_gene: NA; CDR3aa: CSVEGGAMNTEAFF; CDR3nt: TGCAGCGTTGAGGGGGGGGCCATGAACACTGAAGCTTTCTTT
abundance: NA; v_gene: TRBV12-3/TRBV12-4; j_gene: TRBJ2-2; d_gene: TRBD1; CDR3aa: CASRGTGPFKSTGELFF; CDR3nt: TGTGCCAGCAGAGGGACAGGGCCTTTCAAATCTACCGGGGAGCTGTTTTTT
abundance: NA; v_gene: TRBV7-6; j_gene: TRBJ2-3; d_gene: NA; CDR3aa: CASSLGPTGLTQYF; CDR3nt: TGTGCCAGCAGCTTAGGACCTACGGGGCTTACGCAGTATTTT
abundance: few; v_gene: TRBV5-1; j_gene: TRBJ1-2; d_gene: NA; CDR3aa: CASSFLGTDKRYGYTF; CDR3nt: TGCGCCAGCAGCTTCTTGGGGACCGACAAACGCTATGGCTACACCTTC
abundance: few; v_gene: TRBV7-3; j_gene: TRBJ2-3; d_gene: NA; CDR3aa: CASSSPFPDTQYF; CDR3nt: TGTGCCAGCAGCTCACCCTTCCCGGATACGCAGTATTTT
abundance: many; v_gene: TRBV6-2/TRBV6-3; j_gene: TRBJ2-1; d_gene: TRBD2; CDR3aa: CASSGTSGGRSEQFF; CDR3nt: TGTGCCAGCAGTGGGACTAGCGGGGGACGCAGTGAGCAGTTCTTC
abundance: NA; v_gene: TRBV27; j_gene: TRBJ1-2; d_gene: NA; CDR3aa: CASSLRGRPYGYTF; CDR3nt: TGTGCCAGCAGTTTAAGGGGGAGGCCCTATGGCTACACCTTC
abundance: many; v_gene: TRBV20-1; j_gene: TRBJ1-6; d_gene: NA; CDR3aa: CSARVLGSSYNSPLHF; CDR3nt: TGCAGTGCTAGAGTTCTTGGGAGCTCCTATAATTCACCCCTCCACTTT
abundance: NA; v_gene: TRBV28; j_gene: TRBJ2-7; d_gene: NA; CDR3aa: CASSLEPDREQYF; CDR3nt: TGTGCCAGCAGTTTAGAGCCAGATCGCGAGCAGTACTTC